The rows below give T cell receptor beta chains drawn from one sample of a study of cytomegalovirus exposure and HLA in healthy donors. Profiling relied on immunoSEQ multiplex PCR, and the TCRdb table lists in-frame clones only, not all of them. Among roughly 150,000 clones, 75% to 80% were seen once, and the ten largest hold over 0.6%. Sequencing used PBMCs. The receptors were gathered from a male donor in good health and CMV-seronegative. Each CDR3 is given with its conserved first and last residue. The D gene is left open where the match is weak. A clone size is listed for some rows: how often the clone was seen (once, few, many), or a class if it is expanded.

.	17	TRBV4-3	TRBJ2-7	TRBD2	CASSQDYLAGNSYEQYF	TGCGCCAGCAGCCAAGATTACCTAGCGGGTAACTCCTACGAGCAGTACTTC
.	17	TRBV15	TRBJ2-1	TRBD2	CATSRGASGRADGEQFF	TGTGCCACCAGCAGAGGGGCTAGCGGGAGGGCCGACGGTGAGCAGTTCTTC
.	14	TRBV21-1	TRBJ2-7	.	CASKPGLATHEQYF	TGTGCCAGCAAACCGGGACTAGCAACCCACGAGCAGTACTTC
.	15	TRBV6-4	TRBJ1-1	.	CASSRIGGRGTEAFF	TGTGCCAGCAGTCGTATCGGGGGGCGAGGAACTGAAGCTTTCTTT
.	15	TRBV10-3	TRBJ2-1	TRBD2	CAISPGLAGYNEQFF	TGTGCCATCAGTCCGGGACTAGCGGGGTACAATGAGCAGTTCTTC
.	14	TRBV5-1	TRBJ1-1	.	CASSTGAGATEAFF	TGCGCCAGCAGCACGGGTGCGGGGGCCACTGAAGCTTTCTTT
.	14	TRBV5-4	TRBJ1-4	.	CASSFAGGDEKLFF	TGTGCCAGCAGCTTTGCGGGAGGGGATGAAAAACTGTTTTTT
.	16	TRBV4-1	TRBJ2-1	TRBD1	CASSQYDRGRVDEQFF	TGCGCCAGCAGCCAATACGACAGGGGGCGAGTCGATGAGCAGTTCTTC
.	12	TRBV30	TRBJ1-2	.	CAWSDFRGESTF	TGTGCCTGGAGTGATTTTAGGGGCGAATCCACCTTC
.	14	TRBV7-9	TRBJ2-3	TRBD1	CASSLTGGADTQYF	TGTGCCAGCAGCTTGACAGGGGGCGCAGATACGCAGTATTTT
.	12	TRBV6-1	TRBJ2-7	.	CASRDIGDEQYF	TGTGCCAGCAGGGACATTGGGGACGAGCAGTACTTC
.	14	TRBV11-3	TRBJ2-2	.	CASSLRTGAGELFF	TGTGCCAGCAGCCTCCGTACGGGGGCCGGGGAGCTGTTTTTT
.	15	TRBV27	TRBJ2-1	.	CASSSLLGGFNEQFF	TGTGCCAGCAGTTCATTACTAGGAGGATTCAATGAGCAGTTCTTC
.	14	TRBV7-9	TRBJ2-7	TRBD1	CASSRGTGNYEQYF	TGTGCCAGCAGCCGCGGGACAGGGAACTACGAGCAGTACTTC
.	18	TRBV7-4	TRBJ2-3	TRBD2	CASSLRTSGRKGTDTQYF	TGTGCCAGCAGCTTAAGGACTAGCGGGAGGAAGGGCACAGATACGCAGTATTTT
.	19	TRBV5-4	TRBJ2-6	TRBD1	CASSLAYRTQGSGANVLTF	TGTGCCAGCAGCTTGGCCTACAGGACACAGGGGTCTGGGGCCAACGTCCTGACTTTC
.	15	TRBV27	TRBJ2-1	TRBD2	CASKAGTSVNNEQFF	TGTGCCAGTAAGGCGGGGACTAGCGTAAACAATGAGCAGTTCTTC
.	18	TRBV7-8	TRBJ1-1	.	CASSSPRGQGGRNTEAFF	TGTGCCAGCAGCTCCCCCCGAGGGCAGGGCGGGAGGAACACTGAAGCTTTCTTT
.	12	TRBV30	TRBJ2-3	.	CAWSVYRGTQYF	TGTGCCTGGAGTGTATATCGGGGTACGCAGTATTTT
.	15	TRBV6-1	TRBJ2-4	.	CASSGQSLAKNIQYF	TGTGCCAGCAGTGGACAGTCTCTAGCCAAAAACATTCAGTACTTC
once	18	TRBV5-1	TRBJ2-2	TRBD2	CASSRMGLAGPQGGELFF	TGCGCCAGCAGCCGAATGGGCCTAGCGGGACCCCAGGGCGGGGAGCTGTTTTTT
few	12	TRBV29-1	TRBJ2-7	.	CSVGRNSYEQYF	TGCAGCGTTGGGCGGAACTCCTACGAGCAGTACTTC
.	19	TRBV7-7	TRBJ2-1	TRBD2	CASSLAGASGRAVDNEQFF	TGTGCCAGCAGCTTAGCGGGGGCTAGCGGGAGGGCAGTTGACAATGAGCAGTTCTTC
few	15	TRBV5-1	TRBJ2-7	.	CASSVYQQGPYEQYF	TGCGCCAGCAGCGTCTACCAACAGGGACCCTACGAGCAGTACTTC
few	12	TRBV29-1	TRBJ1-4	TRBD1	CSVAGTGEKLFF	TGCAGCGTGGCCGGGACAGGTGAAAAACTGTTTTTT
once	15	TRBV6-4	TRBJ2-7	.	CASSDYGRGRYEQYF	TGTGCCAGCAGTGACTACGGCAGGGGTAGGTACGAGCAGTACTTC
.	16	TRBV7-2	TRBJ2-7	TRBD1	CASSLSSGQVAYEQYF	TGTGCCAGCAGCTTGTCTTCGGGACAGGTGGCCTACGAGCAGTACTTC
.	15	TRBV18	TRBJ1-1	.	CASSPGGQRNTEAFF	TGTGCCAGCTCACCGGGCGGACAGAGGAACACTGAAGCTTTCTTT
.	14	TRBV7-2	TRBJ1-1	.	CASSPRQSSTEAFF	TGTGCCAGCAGCCCTCGACAGTCTAGCACTGAAGCTTTCTTT
.	18	TRBV7-2	TRBJ2-2	TRBD2	CASNKGLAGGGWGGELFF	TGTGCCAGCAACAAGGGACTAGCGGGGGGGGGATGGGGCGGGGAGCTGTTTTTT
.	10	TRBV7-9	TRBJ1-5	.	CASNRRPQHF	TGTGCCAGCAACCGCAGGCCCCAGCATTTT
once	14	TRBV19	TRBJ1-5	.	CASSMPGWRQPQHF	TGTGCCAGTAGTATGCCAGGCTGGCGTCAGCCCCAGCATTTT
.	14	TRBV18	TRBJ1-5	.	CASSAAERYQPQHF	TGTGCCAGCTCCGCCGCGGAACGATATCAGCCCCAGCATTTT
.	12	TRBV6-5	TRBJ2-7	.	CASRPRSDEQYF	TGTGCCAGCAGACCCCGGAGTGACGAGCAGTACTTC
once	17	TRBV30	TRBJ1-3	TRBD1	CAWSGTGSFLSGNTIYF	TGTGCCTGGAGCGGGACAGGTTCCTTTCTCTCTGGAAACACCATATATTTT
.	15	TRBV9	TRBJ2-2	TRBD2	CASSVETSGSGELFF	TGTGCCAGCAGCGTAGAGACTAGCGGGTCCGGGGAGCTGTTTTTT
.	13	TRBV30	TRBJ1-5	TRBD1	CAWSRYRGQPQHF	TGTGCCTGGAGTAGATACAGGGGTCAGCCCCAGCATTTT
.	14	TRBV6-5	TRBJ1-4	.	CASRPGGVNEKLFF	TGTGCCAGCAGACCGGGCGGGGTTAATGAAAAACTGTTTTTT
.	15	TRBV9	TRBJ2-3	TRBD1	CASSEGTVGTDTQYF	TGTGCCAGCAGCGAGGGGACAGTCGGCACAGATACGCAGTATTTT
.	15	TRBV6-6	TRBJ1-6	.	CASTEGVYLNSPLHF	TGTGCCAGCACCGAGGGGGTTTACCTGAATTCACCCCTCCACTTT
.	16	TRBV2	TRBJ2-5	.	CASSELGGSPVETQYF	TGTGCCAGCAGTGAACTTGGAGGCTCCCCTGTGGAGACCCAGTACTTC
.	11	TRBV20-1	TRBJ1-2	TRBD1	CSASQGDGYTF	TGCAGTGCTAGTCAGGGGGATGGCTACACCTTC
few	14	TRBV27	TRBJ2-7	TRBD1	CASSLAGTVREQYF	TGTGCCAGCAGTTTAGCCGGGACAGTCCGCGAGCAGTACTTC
.	14	TRBV6-6	TRBJ2-5	.	CASSYSGGQETQYF	TGTGCCAGCAGTTACTCGGGAGGCCAAGAGACCCAGTACTTC
.	16	TRBV28	TRBJ2-3	TRBD2	CASSLPSGGHTDTQYF	TGTGCCAGCAGTTTGCCTAGCGGGGGGCACACAGATACGCAGTATTTT
.	16	TRBV29-1	TRBJ2-5	TRBD2	CSGTGTSGSLQETQYF	TGCAGCGGAACCGGGACTAGCGGGAGCCTACAAGAGACCCAGTACTTC
.	15	TRBV19	TRBJ2-2	TRBD2	CASSIAASGAGELFF	TGTGCCAGTAGTATAGCGGCTAGCGGGGCCGGGGAGCTGTTTTTT
.	16	TRBV9	TRBJ2-1	.	CASSVSSDTRSNEQFF	TGTGCCAGCAGCGTAAGCTCGGACACCAGGAGCAATGAGCAGTTCTTC
.	13	TRBV10-3	TRBJ1-1	.	CAISESGNTEAFF	TGTGCCATCAGTGAGTCCGGGAACACTGAAGCTTTCTTT
.	17	TRBV4-2	TRBJ1-3	TRBD1	CASSQFGQGAEGNTIYF	TGTGCCAGCAGCCAATTTGGACAGGGGGCGGAAGGAAACACCATATATTTT
.	14	TRBV6-5	TRBJ1-2	.	CASRAGTISYGYTF	TGTGCCAGCAGGGCAGGGACTATTTCGTATGGCTACACCTTC